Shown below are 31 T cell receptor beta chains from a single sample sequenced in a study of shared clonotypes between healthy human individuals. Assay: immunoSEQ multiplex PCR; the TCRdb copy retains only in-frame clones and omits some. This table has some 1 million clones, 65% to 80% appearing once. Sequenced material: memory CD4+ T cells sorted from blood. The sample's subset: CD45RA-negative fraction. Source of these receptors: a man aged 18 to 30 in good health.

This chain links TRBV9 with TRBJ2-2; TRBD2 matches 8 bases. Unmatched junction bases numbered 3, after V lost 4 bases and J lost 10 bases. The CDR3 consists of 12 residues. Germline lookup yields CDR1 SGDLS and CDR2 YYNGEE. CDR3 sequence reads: CASSSAGAELFF. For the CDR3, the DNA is TGTGCCAGCAGCTCAGCGGGAGCGGAGCTGTTTTTT.

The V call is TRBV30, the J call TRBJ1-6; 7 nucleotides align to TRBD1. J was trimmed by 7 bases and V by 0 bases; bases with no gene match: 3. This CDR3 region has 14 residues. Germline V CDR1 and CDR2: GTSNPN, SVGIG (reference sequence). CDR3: CAWSVTGQNSPLHF. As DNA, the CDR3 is TGTGCCTGGAGTGTAACGGGACAGAATTCACCCCTCCACTTT.

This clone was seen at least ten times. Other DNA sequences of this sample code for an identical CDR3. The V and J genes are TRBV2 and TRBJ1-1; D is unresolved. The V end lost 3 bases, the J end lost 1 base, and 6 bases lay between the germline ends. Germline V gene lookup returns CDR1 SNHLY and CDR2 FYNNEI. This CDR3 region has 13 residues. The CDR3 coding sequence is TGTGCCAGCAGTGAGTTGGAGAACACTGAAGCTTTCTTT. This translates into CASSELENTEAFF. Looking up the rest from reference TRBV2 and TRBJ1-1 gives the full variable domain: EPEVTQTPSHQVTQMGQEVILRCVPISNHLYFYWYRQILGQKVEFLVSFYNNEISEKSEIFDDQFSVERPDGSNFTLKIRSTKLEDSAMYFCASSELENTEAFFGQGTRLTVV.

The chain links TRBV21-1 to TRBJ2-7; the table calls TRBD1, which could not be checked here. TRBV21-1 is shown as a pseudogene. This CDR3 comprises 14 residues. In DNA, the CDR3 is TGTGCCAGCAGCCCGGTTCAGGGGGCCTACGAGCAGTACTTC. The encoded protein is CASSPVQGAYEQYF.

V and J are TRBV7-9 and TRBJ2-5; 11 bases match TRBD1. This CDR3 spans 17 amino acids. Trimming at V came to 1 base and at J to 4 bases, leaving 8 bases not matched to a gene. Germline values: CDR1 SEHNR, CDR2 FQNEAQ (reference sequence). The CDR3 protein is CASSLGARTGGVETQYF. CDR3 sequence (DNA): TGTGCCAGCAGCTTAGGAGCAAGGACAGGGGGCGTAGAGACCCAGTACTTC. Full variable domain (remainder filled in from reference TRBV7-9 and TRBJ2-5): DTGVSQNPRHKITKRGQNVTFRCDPISEHNRLYWYRQTLGQGPEFLTYFQNEAQLEKSRLLSDRFSAERPKGSFSTLEIQRTEQGDSAMYLCASSLGARTGGVETQYFGPGTRLLVL.

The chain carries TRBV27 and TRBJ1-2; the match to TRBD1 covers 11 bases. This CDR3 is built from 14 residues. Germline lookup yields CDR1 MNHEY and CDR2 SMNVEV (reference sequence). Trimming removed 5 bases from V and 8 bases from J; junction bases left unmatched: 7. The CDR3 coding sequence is TGTGCCAGCAGTCAGGACAGGGGGCTGGGCGGCTACACCTTC. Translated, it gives CASSQDRGLGGYTF.

The CDR3, as DNA: TGTGCCAGCAGACTAGCGGGAACCTACGAGCAGTACTTC. Translation: CASRLAGTYEQYF. V gene TRBV6-5 combines with J gene TRBJ2-7; 10 positions match TRBD2. The V and J ends lost 6 bases and 2 bases, in that order; junction bases with no gene match: 1. The CDR3 contains 13 residues. Germline V CDR1 and CDR2: MNHEY, SVGAGI.

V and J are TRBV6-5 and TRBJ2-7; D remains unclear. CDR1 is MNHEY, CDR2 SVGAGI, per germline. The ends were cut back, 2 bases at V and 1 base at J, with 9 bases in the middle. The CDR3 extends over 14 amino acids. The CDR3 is CASSYKGESYEQYF. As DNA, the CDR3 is TGTGCCAGCAGTTACAAGGGCGAGTCCTACGAGCAGTACTTC.

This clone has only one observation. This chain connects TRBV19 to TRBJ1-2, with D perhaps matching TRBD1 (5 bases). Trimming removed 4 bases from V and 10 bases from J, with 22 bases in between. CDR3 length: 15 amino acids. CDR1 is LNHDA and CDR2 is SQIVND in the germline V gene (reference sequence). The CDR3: CASSTGTYSSLPYTF. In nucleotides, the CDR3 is TGTGCCAGTAGTACCGGGACGTATTCATCCCTACCCTACACCTTC.

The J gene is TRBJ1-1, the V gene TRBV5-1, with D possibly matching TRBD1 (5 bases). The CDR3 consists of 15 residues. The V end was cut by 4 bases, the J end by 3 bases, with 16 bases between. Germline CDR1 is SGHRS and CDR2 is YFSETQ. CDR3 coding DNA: TGCGCCAGCAGCCCCTTCCTTGGGGCCGACACTGAAGCTTTCTTT. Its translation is CASSPFLGADTEAFF.

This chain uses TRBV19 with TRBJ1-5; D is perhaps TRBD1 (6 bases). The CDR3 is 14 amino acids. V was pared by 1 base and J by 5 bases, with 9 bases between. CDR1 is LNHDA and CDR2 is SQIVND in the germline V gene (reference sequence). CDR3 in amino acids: CASSIGQGHQPQHF. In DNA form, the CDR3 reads TGTGCCAGTAGTATAGGTCAGGGGCATCAGCCCCAGCATTTT. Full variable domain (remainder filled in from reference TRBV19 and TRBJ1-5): DGGITQSPKYLFRKEGQNVTLSCEQNLNHDAMYWYRQDPGQGLRLIYYSQIVNDFQKGDIAEGYSVSREKKESFPLTVTSAQKNPTAFYLCASSIGQGHQPQHFGDGTRLSIL.

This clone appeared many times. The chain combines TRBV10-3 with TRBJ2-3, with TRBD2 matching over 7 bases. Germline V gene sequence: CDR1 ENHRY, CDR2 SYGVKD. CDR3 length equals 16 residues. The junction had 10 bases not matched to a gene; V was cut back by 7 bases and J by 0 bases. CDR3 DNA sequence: TGTGCCATCACCTGGGGAGGGCAGGCTAGCACAGATACGCAGTATTTT. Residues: CAITWGGQASTDTQYF.

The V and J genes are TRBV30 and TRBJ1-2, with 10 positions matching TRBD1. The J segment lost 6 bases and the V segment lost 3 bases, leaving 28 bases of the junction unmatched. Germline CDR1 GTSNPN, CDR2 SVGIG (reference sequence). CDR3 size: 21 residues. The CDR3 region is CAWRRYSKRRGQGMSSDGYTF. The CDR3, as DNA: TGTGCCTGGAGACGATACTCTAAGAGGAGGGGACAGGGGATGTCGTCGGATGGCTACACCTTC.

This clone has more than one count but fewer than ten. The CDR3 reads CASTGGKKQFF. The CDR3 DNA reads TGTGCCAGCACAGGGGGCAAGAAGCAGTTCTTC. V is TRBV6-6 and J is TRBJ2-1; 8 bases agree with TRBD1. The CDR3 is made up of 11 amino acids. V shed 7 bases and J 11 bases; nucleotides not matched to a gene: 4. CDR1 is MNHNY, CDR2 SVGAGI, per germline (reference sequence).

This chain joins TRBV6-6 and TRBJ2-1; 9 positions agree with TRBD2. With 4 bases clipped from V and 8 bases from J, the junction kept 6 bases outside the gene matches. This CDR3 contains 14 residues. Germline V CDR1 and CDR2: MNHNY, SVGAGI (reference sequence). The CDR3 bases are TGTGCCAGCAGTTCTAGCGGGGTAGGCTATGAGCAGTTCTTC. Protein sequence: CASSSSGVGYEQFF.

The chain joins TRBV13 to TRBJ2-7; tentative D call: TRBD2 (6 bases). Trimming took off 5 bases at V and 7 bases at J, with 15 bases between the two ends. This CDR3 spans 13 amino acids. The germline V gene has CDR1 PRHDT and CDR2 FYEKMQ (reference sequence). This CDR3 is CASSLHGTGEQYF. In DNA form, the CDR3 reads TGTGCCAGCAGCCTTCACGGGACTGGAGAGCAGTACTTC.

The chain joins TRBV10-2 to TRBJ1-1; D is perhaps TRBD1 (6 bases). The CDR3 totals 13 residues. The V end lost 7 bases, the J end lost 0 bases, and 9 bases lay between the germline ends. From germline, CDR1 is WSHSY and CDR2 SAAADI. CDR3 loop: CASKRGMNTEAFF. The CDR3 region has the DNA TGCGCCAGCAAGAGGGGGATGAACACTGAAGCTTTCTTT.

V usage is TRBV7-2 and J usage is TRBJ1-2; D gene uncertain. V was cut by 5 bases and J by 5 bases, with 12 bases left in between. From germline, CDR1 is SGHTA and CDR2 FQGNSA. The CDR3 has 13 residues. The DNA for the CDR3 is TGTGCCAGCAGCGGAGCCCTTTTTTATGGCTACACCTTC. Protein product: CASSGALFYGYTF.

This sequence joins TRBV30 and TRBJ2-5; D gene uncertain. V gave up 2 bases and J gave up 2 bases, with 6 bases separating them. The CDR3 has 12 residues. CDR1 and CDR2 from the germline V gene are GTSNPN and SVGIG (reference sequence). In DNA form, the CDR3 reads TGTGCCTGGAGTTACGGGCAAGAGACCCAGTACTTC. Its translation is CAWSYGQETQYF.

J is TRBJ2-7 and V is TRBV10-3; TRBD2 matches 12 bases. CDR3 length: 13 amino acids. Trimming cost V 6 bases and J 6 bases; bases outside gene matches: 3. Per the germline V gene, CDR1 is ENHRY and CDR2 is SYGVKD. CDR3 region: CAIRTSGRIEQYF. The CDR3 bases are TGTGCCATCAGGACTAGCGGGAGAATCGAGCAGTACTTC.

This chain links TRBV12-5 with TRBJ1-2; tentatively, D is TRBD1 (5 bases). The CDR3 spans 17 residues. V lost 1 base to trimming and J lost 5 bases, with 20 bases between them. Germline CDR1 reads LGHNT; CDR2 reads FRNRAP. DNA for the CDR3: TGTGCTAGTGGTTTGGCCCTACCTCCAGTGAGGGGTTATGGCTACACCTTC. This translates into CASGLALPPVRGYGYTF. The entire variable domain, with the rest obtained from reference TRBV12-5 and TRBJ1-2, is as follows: DARVTQTPRHKVTEMGQEVTMRCQPILGHNTVFWYRQTMMQGLELLAYFRNRAPLDDSGMPKDRFSAEMPDATLATLKIQPSEPRDSAVYFCASGLALPPVRGYGYTFGSGTRLTVV.

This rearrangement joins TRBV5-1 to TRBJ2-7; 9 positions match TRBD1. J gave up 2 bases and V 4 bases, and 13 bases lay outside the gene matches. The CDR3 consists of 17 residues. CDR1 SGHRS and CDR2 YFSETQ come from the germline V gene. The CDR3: CASSPNGGTGPTYEQYF. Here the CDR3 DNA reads TGCGCCAGCAGCCCGAACGGGGGGACAGGGCCGACCTACGAGCAGTACTTC.

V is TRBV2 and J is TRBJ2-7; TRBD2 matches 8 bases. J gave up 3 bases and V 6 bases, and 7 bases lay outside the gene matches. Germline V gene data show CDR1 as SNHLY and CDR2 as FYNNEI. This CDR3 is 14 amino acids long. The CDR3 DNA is TGTGCCAGCAGACAAGCGGGGGCCCGCTACGAGCAGTACTTC. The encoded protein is CASRQAGARYEQYF. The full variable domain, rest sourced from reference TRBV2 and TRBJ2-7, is EPEVTQTPSHQVTQMGQEVILRCVPISNHLYFYWYRQILGQKVEFLVSFYNNEISEKSEIFDDQFSVERPDGSNFTLKIRSTKLEDSAMYFCASRQAGARYEQYFGPGTRLTVT.

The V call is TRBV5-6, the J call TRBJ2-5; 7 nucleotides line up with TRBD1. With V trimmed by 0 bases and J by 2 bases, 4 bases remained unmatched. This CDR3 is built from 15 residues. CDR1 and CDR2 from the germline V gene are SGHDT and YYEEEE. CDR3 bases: TGTGCCAGCAGCTTGGGACAGGGTATTCAAGAGACCCAGTACTTC. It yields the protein CASSLGQGIQETQYF.

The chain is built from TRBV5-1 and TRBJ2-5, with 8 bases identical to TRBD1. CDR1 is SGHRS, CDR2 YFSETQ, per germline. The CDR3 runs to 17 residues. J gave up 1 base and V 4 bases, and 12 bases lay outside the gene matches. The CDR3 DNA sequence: TGCGCCAGCAGCGGGACGGACAGGGCGAAACTCCAAGAGACCCAGTACTTC. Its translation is CASSGTDRAKLQETQYF.

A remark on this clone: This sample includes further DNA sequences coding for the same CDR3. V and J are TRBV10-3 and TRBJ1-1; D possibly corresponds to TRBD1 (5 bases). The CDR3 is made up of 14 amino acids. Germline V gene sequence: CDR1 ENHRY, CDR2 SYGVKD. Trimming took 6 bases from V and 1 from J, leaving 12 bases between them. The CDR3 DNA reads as TGTGCCATCAGCGGTCCGGGACCGAACACTGAAGCTTTCTTT. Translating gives CAISGPGPNTEAFF.

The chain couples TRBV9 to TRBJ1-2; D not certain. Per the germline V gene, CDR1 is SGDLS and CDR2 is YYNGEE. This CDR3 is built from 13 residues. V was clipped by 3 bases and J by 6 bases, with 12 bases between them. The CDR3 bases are TGTGCCAGCAGCGCCCCCGGGTACCATGGCTACACCTTC. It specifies CASSAPGYHGYTF.

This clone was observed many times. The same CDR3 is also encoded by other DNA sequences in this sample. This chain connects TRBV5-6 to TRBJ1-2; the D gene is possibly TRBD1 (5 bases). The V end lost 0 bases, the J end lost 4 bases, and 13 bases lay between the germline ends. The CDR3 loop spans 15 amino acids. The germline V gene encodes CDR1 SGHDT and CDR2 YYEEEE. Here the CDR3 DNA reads TGTGCCAGCAGCTTGGCTCGGGGGAACGGCTATGGCTACACCTTC. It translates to CASSLARGNGYGYTF.

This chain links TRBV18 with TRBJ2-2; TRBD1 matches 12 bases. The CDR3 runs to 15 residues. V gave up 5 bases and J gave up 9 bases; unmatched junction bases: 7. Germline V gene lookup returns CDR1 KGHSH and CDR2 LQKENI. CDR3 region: CASSAGTGGAWELFF. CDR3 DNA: TGTGCCAGCTCAGCCGGGACAGGGGGCGCCTGGGAGCTGTTTTTT.

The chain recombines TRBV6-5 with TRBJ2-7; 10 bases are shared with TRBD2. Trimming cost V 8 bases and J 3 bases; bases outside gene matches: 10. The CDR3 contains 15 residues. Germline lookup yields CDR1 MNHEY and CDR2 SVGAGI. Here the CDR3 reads CASQSSGGKNYEQYF. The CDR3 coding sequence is TGTGCCAGCCAATCTAGCGGGGGAAAGAACTACGAGCAGTACTTC.

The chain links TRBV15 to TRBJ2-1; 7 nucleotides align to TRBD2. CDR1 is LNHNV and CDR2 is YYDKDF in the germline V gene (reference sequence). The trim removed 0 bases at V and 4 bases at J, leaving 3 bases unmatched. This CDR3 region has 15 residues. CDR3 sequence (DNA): TGTGCCACCAGCAGAGATGGCGGGGGTTACAATGAGCAGTTCTTC. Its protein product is CATSRDGGGYNEQFF.